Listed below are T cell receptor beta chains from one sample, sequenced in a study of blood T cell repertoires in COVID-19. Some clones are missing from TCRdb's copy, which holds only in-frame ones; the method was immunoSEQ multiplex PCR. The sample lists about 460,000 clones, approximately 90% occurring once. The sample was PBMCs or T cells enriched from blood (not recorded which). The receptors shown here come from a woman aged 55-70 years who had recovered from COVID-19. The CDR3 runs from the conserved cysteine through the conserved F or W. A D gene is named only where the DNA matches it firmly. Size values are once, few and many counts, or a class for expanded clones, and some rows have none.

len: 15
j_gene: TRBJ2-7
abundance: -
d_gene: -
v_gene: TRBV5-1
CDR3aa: CASSLGIPGRYEQYF
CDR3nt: TGCGCCAGCAGCTTGGGAATTCCGGGGAGGTACGAGCAGTACTTC

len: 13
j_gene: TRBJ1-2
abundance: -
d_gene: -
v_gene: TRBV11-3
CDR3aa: CASSPDSIYGYTF
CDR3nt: TGTGCCAGCAGCCCGGACAGCATCTATGGCTACACCTTC

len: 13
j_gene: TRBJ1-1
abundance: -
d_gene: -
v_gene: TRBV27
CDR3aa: CASRAQSEMEAFF
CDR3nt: TGTGCCAGCAGGGCACAATCTGAAATGGAAGCTTTCTTT

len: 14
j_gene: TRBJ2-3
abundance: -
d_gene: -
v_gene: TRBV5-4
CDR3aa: CASSDGQISDTQYF
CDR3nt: TGTGCCAGCAGCGATGGACAAATCTCAGATACGCAGTATTTT

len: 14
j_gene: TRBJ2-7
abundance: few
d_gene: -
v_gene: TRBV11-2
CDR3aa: CASSLARPSYEQYF
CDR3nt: TGTGCCAGCAGTTTGGCGAGGCCGTCCTACGAGCAGTACTTC

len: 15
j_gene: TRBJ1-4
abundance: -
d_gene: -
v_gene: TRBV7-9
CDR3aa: CASSPQGVTNEKLFF
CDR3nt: TGTGCCAGCAGCCCACAGGGAGTTACTAATGAAAAACTGTTTTTT

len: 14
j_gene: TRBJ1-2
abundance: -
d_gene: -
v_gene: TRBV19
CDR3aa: CASSITGINYGYTF
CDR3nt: TGTGCCAGTAGTATAACAGGGATCAACTATGGCTACACCTTC

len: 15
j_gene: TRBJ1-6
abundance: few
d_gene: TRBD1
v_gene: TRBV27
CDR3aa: CASSFRQGSDSPLHF
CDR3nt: TGTGCCAGCAGTTTCAGACAGGGTTCGGATTCACCCCTCCACTTT

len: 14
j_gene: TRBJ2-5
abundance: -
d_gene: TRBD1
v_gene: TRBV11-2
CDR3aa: CASSQGTGQGTQYF
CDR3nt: TGTGCCAGCAGCCAAGGGACAGGTCAAGGGACCCAGTACTTC

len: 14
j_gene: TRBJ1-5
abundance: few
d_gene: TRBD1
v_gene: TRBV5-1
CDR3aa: CASSPGQGDQPQHF
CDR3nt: TGCGCCAGCAGCCCGGGACAGGGGGATCAGCCCCAGCATTTT

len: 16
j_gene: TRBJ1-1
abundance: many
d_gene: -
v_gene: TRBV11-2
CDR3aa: CASSSPAGVMNTEAFF
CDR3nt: TGTGCCAGCAGCTCCCCCGCGGGAGTCATGAACACTGAAGCTTTCTTT

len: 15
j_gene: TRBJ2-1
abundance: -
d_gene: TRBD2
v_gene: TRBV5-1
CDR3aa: CASSSGTSGGDEQFF
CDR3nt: TGCGCCAGCAGCTCGGGGACTAGCGGGGGGGATGAGCAGTTCTTC

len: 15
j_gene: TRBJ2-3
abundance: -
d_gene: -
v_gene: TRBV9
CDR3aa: CASSVAGRSTDTQYF
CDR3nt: TGTGCCAGCAGCGTAGCAGGCCGGAGCACAGATACGCAGTATTTT

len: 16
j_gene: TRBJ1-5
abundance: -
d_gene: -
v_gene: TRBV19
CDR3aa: CASSIRAGSSNQPQHF
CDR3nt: TGTGCCAGTAGTATCCGGGCGGGGTCTAGCAATCAGCCCCAGCATTTT

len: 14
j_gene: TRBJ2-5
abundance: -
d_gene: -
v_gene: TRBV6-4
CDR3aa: CASSDEGGQETQYF
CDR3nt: TGTGCCAGCAGTGACGAGGGTGGACAAGAGACCCAGTACTTC

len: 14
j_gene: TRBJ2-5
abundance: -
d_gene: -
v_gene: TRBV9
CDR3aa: CASSALALQETQYF
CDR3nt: TGTGCCAGCAGCGCCCTAGCCCTCCAAGAGACCCAGTACTTC

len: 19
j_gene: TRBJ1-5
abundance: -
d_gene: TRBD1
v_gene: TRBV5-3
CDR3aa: CARSLGSRDRGPGNQPQHF
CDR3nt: TGTGCCAGAAGCTTGGGATCTCGGGACAGGGGGCCGGGGAATCAGCCCCAGCATTTT

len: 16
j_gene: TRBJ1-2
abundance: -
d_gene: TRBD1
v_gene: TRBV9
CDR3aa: CASSPFAEGQVDGYTF
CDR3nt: TGTGCCAGCAGCCCCTTCGCCGAGGGACAGGTTGATGGCTACACCTTC

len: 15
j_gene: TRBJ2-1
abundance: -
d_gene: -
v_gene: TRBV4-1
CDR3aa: CASSQVGTPYNEQFF
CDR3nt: TGCGCCAGCAGCCAAGTTGGGACTCCCTACAATGAGCAGTTCTTC

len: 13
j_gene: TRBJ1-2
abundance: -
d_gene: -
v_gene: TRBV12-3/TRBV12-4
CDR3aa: CASSSQGSYGYTF
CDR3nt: TGTGCCAGCAGTTCCCAGGGCTCCTATGGCTACACCTTC

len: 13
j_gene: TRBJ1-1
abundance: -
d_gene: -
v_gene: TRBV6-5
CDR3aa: CASSTDGGFGAFF
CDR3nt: TGTGCCAGCAGTACGGACGGGGGTTTTGGGGCTTTCTTT

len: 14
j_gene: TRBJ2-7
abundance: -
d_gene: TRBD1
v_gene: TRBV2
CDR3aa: CASSSRDRGYEQYF
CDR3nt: TGTGCCAGCAGCTCTCGGGACAGGGGTTACGAGCAGTACTTC

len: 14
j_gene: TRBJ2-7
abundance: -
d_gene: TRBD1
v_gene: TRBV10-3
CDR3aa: CAISSGTVLGEQYF
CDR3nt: TGTGCCATCTCTTCCGGGACAGTACTGGGGGAGCAGTACTTC

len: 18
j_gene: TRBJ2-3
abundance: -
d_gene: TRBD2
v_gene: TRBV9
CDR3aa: CASSVAVGSGGLTDTQYF
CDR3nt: TGTGCCAGCAGCGTAGCAGTGGGTAGCGGGGGCCTCACAGATACGCAGTATTTT

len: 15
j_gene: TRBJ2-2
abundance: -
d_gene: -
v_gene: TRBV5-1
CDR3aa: CASSQDRPNTGELFF
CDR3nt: TGCGCCAGCAGCCAAGACAGACCGAACACCGGGGAGCTGTTTTTT

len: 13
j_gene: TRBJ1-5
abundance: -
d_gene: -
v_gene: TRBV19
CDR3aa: CASSIGGNQPQHF
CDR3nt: TGTGCCAGTAGTATCGGGGGAAATCAGCCCCAGCATTTT

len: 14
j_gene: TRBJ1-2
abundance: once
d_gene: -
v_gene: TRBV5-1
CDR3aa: CASSPRAANYGYTF
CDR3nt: TGCGCCAGCAGCCCCAGGGCAGCTAACTATGGCTACACCTTC

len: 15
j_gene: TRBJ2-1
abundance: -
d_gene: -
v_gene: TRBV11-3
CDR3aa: CASSLGSTTYNEQFF
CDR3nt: TGTGCCAGCAGCTTAGGGTCTACTACCTACAATGAGCAGTTCTTC

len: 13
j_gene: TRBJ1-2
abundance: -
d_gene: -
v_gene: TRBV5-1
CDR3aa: CASSLGGSYGYTF
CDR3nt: TGCGCCAGCAGCCTCGGGGGGAGCTATGGCTACACCTTC

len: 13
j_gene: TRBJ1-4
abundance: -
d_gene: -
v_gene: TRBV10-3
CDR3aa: CAISQGRNEKLFF
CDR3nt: TGTGCCATCAGTCAGGGGAGAAATGAAAAACTGTTTTTT

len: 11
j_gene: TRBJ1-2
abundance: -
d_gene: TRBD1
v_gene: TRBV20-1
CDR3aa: CSATGGPGYTF
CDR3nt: TGCAGTGCTACAGGGGGTCCGGGCTACACCTTC

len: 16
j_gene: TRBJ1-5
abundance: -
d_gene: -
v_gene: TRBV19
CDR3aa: CASSIPSGVGNQPQHF
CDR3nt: TGTGCCAGTAGTATACCGTCCGGGGTCGGCAATCAGCCCCAGCATTTT

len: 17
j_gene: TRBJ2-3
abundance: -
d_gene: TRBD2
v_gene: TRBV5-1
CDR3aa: CASSLALAGGSTDTQYF
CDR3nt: TGCGCCAGCAGCTTGGCACTAGCGGGAGGGTCCACAGATACGCAGTATTTT

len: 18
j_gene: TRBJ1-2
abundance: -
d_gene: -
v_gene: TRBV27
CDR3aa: CASSPSGSEGRRNYGYTF
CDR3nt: TGTGCCAGCAGCCCCTCGGGGTCCGAGGGTCGGAGAAACTATGGCTACACCTTC

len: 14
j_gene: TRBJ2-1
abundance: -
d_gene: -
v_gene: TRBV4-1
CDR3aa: CASSLKEAYNEQFF
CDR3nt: TGCGCCAGCAGCCTTAAGGAGGCCTACAATGAGCAGTTCTTC

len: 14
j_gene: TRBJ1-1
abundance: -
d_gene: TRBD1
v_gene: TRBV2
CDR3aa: CASGSGQNWSEAFF
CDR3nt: TGTGCCAGCGGCTCGGGACAGAACTGGTCTGAAGCTTTCTTT

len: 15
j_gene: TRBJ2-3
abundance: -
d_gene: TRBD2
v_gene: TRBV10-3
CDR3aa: CAIRLSGGYTDTQYF
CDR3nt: TGTGCCATCAGATTAAGCGGGGGATACACAGATACGCAGTATTTT

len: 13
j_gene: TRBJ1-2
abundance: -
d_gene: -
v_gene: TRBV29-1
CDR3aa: CSVDEGEVYGYTF
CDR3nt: TGCAGCGTTGATGAAGGGGAGGTCTATGGCTACACCTTC

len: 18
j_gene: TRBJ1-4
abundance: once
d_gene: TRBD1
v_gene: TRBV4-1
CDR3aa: CASSRGQGARGGNEKLFF
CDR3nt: TGCGCCAGCAGCCGGGGACAGGGGGCACGAGGGGGTAATGAAAAACTGTTTTTT

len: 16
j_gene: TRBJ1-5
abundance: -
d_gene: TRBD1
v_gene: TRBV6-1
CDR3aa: CASSEISQGGNQPQHF
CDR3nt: TGTGCCAGCAGTGAAATTAGTCAGGGGGGCAATCAGCCCCAGCATTTT

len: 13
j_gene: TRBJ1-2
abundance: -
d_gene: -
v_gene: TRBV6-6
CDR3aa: CASSRTLAYGYTF
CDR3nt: TGTGCCAGCAGCCGCACTCTAGCCTATGGCTACACCTTC

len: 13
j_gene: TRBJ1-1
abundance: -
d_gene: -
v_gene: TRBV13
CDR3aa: CASSPRGRGEAFF
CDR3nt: TGTGCCAGCAGCCCCCGAGGCAGAGGTGAAGCTTTCTTT